What follows are 20 T cell receptor beta chains derived from one specimen sequenced in a study of blood T cell repertoires in COVID-19. The repertoire was sequenced with immunoSEQ multiplex PCR; TCRdb's copy has only in-frame clones and lacks some. The repertoire includes 93,000 or so clones, 87% of them detected once, and more than 5% sits in the top ten. The sequencing sample was made of peripheral blood. These receptor sequences come from a human donor in a cohort sampled during active COVID-19.

The chain has TRBV18 and TRBJ2-7, with 8 positions matching TRBD2. There are 18 residues in the CDR3. V lost 3 bases and J lost 2; bases outside the gene matches: 15. Germline V gene data show CDR1 as KGHSH and CDR2 as LQKENI. The CDR3 is CASSPRTSTSGPPYEQYF. In DNA, the CDR3 is TGTGCCAGCTCACCTCGGACTAGCACGTCCGGGCCCCCCTACGAGCAGTACTTC.

The V call is TRBV28, the J call TRBJ1-2; weak D call: TRBD1 (6 bases). Per germline, CDR1 MDHEN and CDR2 SYDVKM. The V end lost 5 bases, the J end lost 0 bases, and 28 bases lay between the germline ends. CDR3 length: 20 amino acids. The CDR3 region is CASSGPVSLDSNSANYGYTF. For the CDR3, the DNA is TGTGCCAGCAGTGGCCCAGTCAGCCTGGACAGCAACTCAGCTAACTATGGCTACACCTTC.

The V call is TRBV6-5, the J call TRBJ1-5, with D possibly matching TRBD1 (6 bases). V was shortened by 7 bases and J by 1 base, with 14 bases between the two germline ends. This CDR3 comprises 15 residues. From germline, CDR1 is MNHEY and CDR2 SVGAGI. CDR3: CASTPAGASNQPQHF. The DNA of the CDR3 is TGTGCCAGCACCCCGGCGGGGGCGAGCAATCAGCCCCAGCATTTT.

The chain joins TRBV7-2 to TRBJ2-3, with D perhaps matching TRBD1 (5 bases). Germline CDR1 reads SGHTA; CDR2 reads FQGNSA. The ends were cut back, 6 bases at V and 6 bases at J, with 16 bases in the middle. This CDR3 region has 14 residues. The CDR3 DNA is TGTGCCAGCAGTTCGCGATACAGGTTGGATACGCAGTATTTT. Amino acids: CASSSRYRLDTQYF.

This chain links TRBV6-6 with TRBJ1-5, with 7 bases aligning to TRBD1. V trimming: 3 bases; J trimming: 2 bases; junction bases outside the gene matches: 1. This CDR3 region has 14 residues. CDR1 is MNHNY and CDR2 is SVGAGI in the germline V gene (reference sequence). The CDR3, as DNA: TGTGCCAGCAGTTATAGGGGGCGCAATCAGCCCCAGCATTTT. Its protein product is CASSYRGRNQPQHF.

The rearrangement joins TRBV28 to TRBJ1-3; perhaps TRBD1 as D (5 bases). The CDR3 length is 15 residues. Deletions cut 2 bases from V and 4 bases from J, with 12 bases between. Germline V gives CDR1 MDHEN, CDR2 SYDVKM. This CDR3 reads CASSLLLAGGNTIYF. CDR3 nucleotides: TGTGCCAGCAGTTTACTGCTCGCAGGGGGAAACACCATATATTTT. The full variable domain, completed using reference TRBV28 and TRBJ1-3, is DVKVTQSSRYLVKRTGEKVFLECVQDMDHENMFWYRQDPGLGLRLIYFSYDVKMKEKGDIPEGYSVSREKKERFSLILESASTNQTSMYLCASSLLLAGGNTIYFGEGSWLTVV.

V and J are TRBV28 and TRBJ2-7, with 9 bases that match TRBD1. This CDR3 comprises 16 residues. Germline V gene data show CDR1 as MDHEN and CDR2 as SYDVKM. Trimming took 5 bases from V and 3 from J; bases not matched to a gene: 11. The DNA of the CDR3 is TGTGCCAGCAGTCTAACTCCGGGACAGGGAAACTACGAGCAGTACTTC. Translation gives CASSLTPGQGNYEQYF.

V gene TRBV5-6 combines with J gene TRBJ2-7; 7 positions agree with TRBD1. Trimming cost V 4 bases and J 2 bases; bases outside gene matches: 3. CDR3 length equals 13 residues. Germline CDR1 SGHDT, CDR2 YYEEEE. The CDR3 region is CASSRDSPYEQYF. The CDR3 DNA is TGTGCCAGCAGCAGGGACAGTCCCTACGAGCAGTACTTC.

V is TRBV28 and J is TRBJ2-1; TRBD2 matches at 9 bases. Germline assignment: CDR1 MDHEN and CDR2 SYDVKM. After removal of 3 bases from V and 6 bases from J, the junction contained 6 bases not matched to a gene. The CDR3 is 15 amino acids. The CDR3 DNA follows: TGTGCCAGCAGTTTGATGGGACTAGCCGGCAATGAGCAGTTCTTC. Protein sequence: CASSLMGLAGNEQFF.

The chain carries TRBV28 and TRBJ2-3; 7 bases fit TRBD1. The CDR3 has 14 amino acids. The J segment lost 6 bases and the V segment lost 5 bases, leaving 8 bases of the junction unmatched. Germline V lookup: CDR1 MDHEN, CDR2 SYDVKM. CDR3 nucleotides: TGTGCCAGCAGTCTAACAGGGGAGTTGGATACGCAGTATTTT. Amino acids: CASSLTGELDTQYF.

Here the CDR3 reads CASKGREVFGEAFF. The DNA for the CDR3 is TGCGCCAGCAAGGGCAGGGAGGTTTTTGGGGAAGCTTTCTTT. This chain connects TRBV10-2 to TRBJ1-1; D is perhaps TRBD1 (5 bases). Looked up from germline, CDR1 is WSHSY and CDR2 is SAAADI. The V gene lost 7 bases and the J gene lost 8 bases, with 20 bases spanning the gap. This CDR3 spans 14 amino acids.

The chain joins TRBV7-2 to TRBJ1-1; no reliable D call. Germline V gene data show CDR1 as SGHTA and CDR2 as FQGNSA. Between the trimmed V and J ends, which lost 1 base and 0 bases, there was a span of 6 bases. The CDR3 sequence is 14 residues long. The CDR3 loop reads CASSLVRLNTEAFF. Here the CDR3 DNA reads TGTGCCAGCAGCTTAGTGAGGCTGAACACTGAAGCTTTCTTT.

The chain recombines TRBV25-1 with TRBJ1-1, with D possibly matching TRBD1 (5 bases). CDR1 and CDR2 (germline): MGHDK, SYGVNS. Deletions cut 1 base from V and 1 base from J, with 10 bases between. CDR3 length equals 15 residues. The CDR3 protein is CASSESMGGNTEAFF. The CDR3 DNA follows: TGTGCCAGCAGTGAATCTATGGGGGGGAACACTGAAGCTTTCTTT.

The genes are TRBV3-1 (or the pseudogene TRBV3-2) and TRBJ2-5, with 13 bases aligning to TRBD2. The V gene end was trimmed by 4 bases and the J gene end by 6 bases; junction bases not matched to a gene: 11. Germline V gives CDR1 LGHDT, CDR2 YNNKEL (reference sequence). The CDR3 is 17 residues long. This CDR3 is CASSPGLAGREGKTQYF. In DNA, the CDR3 is TGTGCCAGCAGCCCGGGACTAGCGGGAAGGGAGGGGAAGACCCAGTACTTC.

The chain links TRBV5-6 to TRBJ2-5; 12 nucleotides agree with TRBD1. CDR1 SGHDT and CDR2 YYEEEE come from the germline V gene. This CDR3 has 14 residues. V gave up 4 bases and J gave up 5 bases; unmatched junction bases: 3. In DNA form, the CDR3 reads TGTGCCAGCAGCAGGGACAGGGGGCGGGAGACCCAGTACTTC. Translating it yields CASSRDRGRETQYF.

The CDR3: CASSSTGEHEKLFF. The CDR3 DNA follows: TGTGCCAGCAGTTCGACAGGAGAACACGAAAAACTGTTTTTT. The rearrangement links TRBV6-5 to TRBJ1-4; maybe TRBD1 (6 bases). Germline V gene data show CDR1 as MNHEY and CDR2 as SVGAGI. The CDR3 runs 14 residues. Trimming removed 4 bases at V and 8 bases at J, with 14 bases between.

This clone was counted ten times or more. V and J are TRBV11-3 and TRBJ1-6, with D unresolved. With 5 bases removed from V and 10 bases from J, the gap between germline ends came to 12 bases. CDR1 is SGHNT and CDR2 is YENEEA in the germline V gene. The CDR3 contains 13 residues. The CDR3, as DNA: TGTGCCAGCAGCCTCTTCCCGGGATCACCCCTCCACTTT. The encoded protein is CASSLFPGSPLHF.

The chain joins TRBV2 to TRBJ2-3, with D possibly being TRBD1 (5 bases). V lost 6 bases to trimming and J lost 6 bases, with 10 bases between them. The germline V gene encodes CDR1 SNHLY and CDR2 FYNNEI. This CDR3 comprises 12 residues. The CDR3: CASREDTDTQYF. The CDR3 region has the DNA TGTGCCAGCAGAGAGGACACGGATACGCAGTATTTT.

This chain links TRBV19 with TRBJ2-1; no definite D call. CDR1 and CDR2 (germline): LNHDA, SQIVND (reference sequence). The CDR3 extends over 15 amino acids. Trimming took off 1 base at V and 0 bases at J, with 7 bases between the two ends. CDR3 sequence (DNA): TGTGCCAGTAGTATAGTGGGCTACTCCTACAATGAGCAGTTCTTC. This codes for CASSIVGYSYNEQFF.

J is TRBJ2-7 and V is TRBV28, with D perhaps TRBD2 (6 bases). This CDR3 has 17 amino acids. Trimming stripped 5 bases from V and 7 bases from J, with 27 bases between. The V gene's germline CDR1 is MDHEN and CDR2 SYDVKM. The CDR3 is CASSPHAGTGLGGEQYF. The CDR3 DNA reads TGTGCCAGCAGTCCACACGCCGGGACTGGCTTAGGTGGAGAGCAGTACTTC. Complete variable domain (other parts from reference TRBV28 and TRBJ2-7): DVKVTQSSRYLVKRTGEKVFLECVQDMDHENMFWYRQDPGLGLRLIYFSYDVKMKEKGDIPEGYSVSREKKERFSLILESASTNQTSMYLCASSPHAGTGLGGEQYFGPGTRLTVT.